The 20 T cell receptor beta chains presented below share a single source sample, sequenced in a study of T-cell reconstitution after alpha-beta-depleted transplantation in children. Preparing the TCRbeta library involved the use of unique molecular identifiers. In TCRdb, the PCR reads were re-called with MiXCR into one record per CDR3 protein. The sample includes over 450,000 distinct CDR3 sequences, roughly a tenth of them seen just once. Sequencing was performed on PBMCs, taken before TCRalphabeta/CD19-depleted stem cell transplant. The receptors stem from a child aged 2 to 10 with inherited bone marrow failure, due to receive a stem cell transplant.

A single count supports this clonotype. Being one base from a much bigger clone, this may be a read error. The CDR3 bases are TGTGCCAGCAGTGAACTGGCCTATGGCTACACCTTC. This gives the protein CASSELAYGYTF. The rearrangement links TRBV25-1 to TRBJ1-2; D not certain. Germline CDR1 and CDR2: MGHDK and SYGVNS. The CDR3 totals 12 residues. Deletions cut 2 bases from V and 4 bases from J, with 5 bases between.

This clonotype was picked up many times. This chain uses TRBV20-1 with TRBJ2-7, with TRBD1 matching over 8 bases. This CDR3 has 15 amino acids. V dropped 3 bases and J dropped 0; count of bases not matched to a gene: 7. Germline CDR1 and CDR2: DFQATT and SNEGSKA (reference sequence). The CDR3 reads CSARPTGGHSYEQYF. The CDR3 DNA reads TGCAGTGCTAGGCCCACAGGGGGTCACTCCTACGAGCAGTACTTC.

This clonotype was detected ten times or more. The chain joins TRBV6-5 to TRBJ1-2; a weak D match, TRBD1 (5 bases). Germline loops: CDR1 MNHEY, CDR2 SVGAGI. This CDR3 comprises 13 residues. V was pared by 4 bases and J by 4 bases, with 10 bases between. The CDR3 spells CASSSRESYGYTF. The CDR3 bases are TGTGCCAGCAGTTCCAGGGAGAGCTATGGCTACACCTTC.

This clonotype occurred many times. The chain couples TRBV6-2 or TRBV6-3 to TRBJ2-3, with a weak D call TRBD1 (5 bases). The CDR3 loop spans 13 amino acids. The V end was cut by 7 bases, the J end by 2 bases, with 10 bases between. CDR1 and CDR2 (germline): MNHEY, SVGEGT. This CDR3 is CASNRPNTDTQYF. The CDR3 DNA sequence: TGTGCCAGCAACAGGCCTAACACAGATACGCAGTATTTT.

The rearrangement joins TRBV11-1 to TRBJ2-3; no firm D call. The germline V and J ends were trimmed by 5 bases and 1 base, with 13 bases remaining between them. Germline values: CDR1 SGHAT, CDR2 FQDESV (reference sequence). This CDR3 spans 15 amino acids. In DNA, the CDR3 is TGTGCCAGCAGCGTGGCTGTTGGACGCACAGATACGCAGTATTTT. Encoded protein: CASSVAVGRTDTQYF.

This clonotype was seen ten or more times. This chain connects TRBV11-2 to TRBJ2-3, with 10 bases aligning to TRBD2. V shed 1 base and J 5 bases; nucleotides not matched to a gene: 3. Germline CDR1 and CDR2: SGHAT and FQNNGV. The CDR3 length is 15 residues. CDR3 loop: CASSLGASGRDTQYF. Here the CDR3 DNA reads TGTGCCAGCAGCTTAGGGGCTAGCGGGAGAGATACGCAGTATTTT.

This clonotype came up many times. CDR3 DNA: TGTGCCAGCAGCGTATTCGGGAACACTGAAGCTTTCTTT. It encodes CASSVFGNTEAFF. The V call is TRBV9, the J call TRBJ1-1; no clear D. CDR3 length: 13 amino acids. The V end lost 1 base, the J end lost 1 base, and 5 bases lay between the germline ends. The germline gives CDR1 SGDLS, CDR2 YYNGEE.

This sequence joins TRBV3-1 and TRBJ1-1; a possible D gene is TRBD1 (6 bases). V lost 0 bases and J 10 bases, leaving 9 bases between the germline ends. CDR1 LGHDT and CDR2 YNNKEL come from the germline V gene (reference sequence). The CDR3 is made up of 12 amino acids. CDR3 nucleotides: TGTGCCAGCAGCCAAGAACAAGGGGGAGCTTTCTTT. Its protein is CASSQEQGGAFF.

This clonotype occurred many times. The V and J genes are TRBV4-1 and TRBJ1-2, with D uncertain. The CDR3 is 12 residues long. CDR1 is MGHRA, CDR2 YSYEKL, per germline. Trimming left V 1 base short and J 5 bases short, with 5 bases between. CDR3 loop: CASSQGVYGYTF. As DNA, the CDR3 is TGCGCCAGCAGCCAAGGGGTTTATGGCTACACCTTC.

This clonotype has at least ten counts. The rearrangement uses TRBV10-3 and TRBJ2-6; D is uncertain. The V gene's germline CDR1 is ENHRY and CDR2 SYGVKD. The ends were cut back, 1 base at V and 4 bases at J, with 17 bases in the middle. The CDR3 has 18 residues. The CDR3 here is CAISEWKGRFAGANVLTF. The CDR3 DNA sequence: TGTGCCATCAGTGAGTGGAAGGGTCGCTTTGCCGGGGCCAACGTCCTGACTTTC.

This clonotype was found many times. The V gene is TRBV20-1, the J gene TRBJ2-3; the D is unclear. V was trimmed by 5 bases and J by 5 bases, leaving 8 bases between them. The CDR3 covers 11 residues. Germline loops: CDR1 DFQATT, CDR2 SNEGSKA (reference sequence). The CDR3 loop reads CSADGVDTQYF. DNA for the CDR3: TGCAGTGCTGACGGCGTAGATACGCAGTATTTT.

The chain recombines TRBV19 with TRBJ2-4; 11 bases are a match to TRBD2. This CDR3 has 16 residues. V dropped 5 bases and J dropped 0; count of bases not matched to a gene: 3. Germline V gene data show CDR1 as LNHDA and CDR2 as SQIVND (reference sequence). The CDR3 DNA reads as TGTGCCAGTAGTCAAGGACTAGCGGGAGCCAAAAACATTCAGTACTTC. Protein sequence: CASSQGLAGAKNIQYF.

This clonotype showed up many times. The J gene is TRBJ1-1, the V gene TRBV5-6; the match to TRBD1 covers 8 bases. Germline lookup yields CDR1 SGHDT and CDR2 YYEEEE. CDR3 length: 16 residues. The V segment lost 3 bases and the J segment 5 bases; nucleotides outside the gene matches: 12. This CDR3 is CASSYALGQGRTEAFF. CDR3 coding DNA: TGTGCCAGCAGCTATGCCCTCGGACAGGGAAGGACTGAAGCTTTCTTT.

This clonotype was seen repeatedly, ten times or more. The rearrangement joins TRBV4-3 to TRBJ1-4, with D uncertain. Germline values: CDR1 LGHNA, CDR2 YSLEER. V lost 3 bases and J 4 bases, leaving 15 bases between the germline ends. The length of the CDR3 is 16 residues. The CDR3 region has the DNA TGCGCCAGCAGCCAGGGGTTTACGGACGGTAATGAAAAACTGTTTTTT. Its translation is CASSQGFTDGNEKLFF.

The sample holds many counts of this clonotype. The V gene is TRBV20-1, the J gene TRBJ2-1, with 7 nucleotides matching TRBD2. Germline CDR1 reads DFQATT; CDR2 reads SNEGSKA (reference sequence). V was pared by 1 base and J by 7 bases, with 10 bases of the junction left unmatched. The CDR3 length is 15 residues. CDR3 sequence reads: CSARVAGDLMNEQFF. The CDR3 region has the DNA TGCAGTGCTAGAGTGGCGGGAGACCTTATGAATGAGCAGTTCTTC.

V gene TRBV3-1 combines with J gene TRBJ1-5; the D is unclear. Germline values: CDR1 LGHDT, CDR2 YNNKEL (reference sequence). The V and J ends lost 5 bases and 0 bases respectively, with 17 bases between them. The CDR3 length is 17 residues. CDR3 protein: CASSAHPGRDSNQPQHF. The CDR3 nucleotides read TGTGCCAGCAGCGCCCACCCGGGGAGGGATAGCAATCAGCCCCAGCATTTT. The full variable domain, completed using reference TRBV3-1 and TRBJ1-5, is DTAVSQTPKYLVTQMGNDKSIKCEQNLGHDTMYWYKQDSKKFLKIMFSYNNKELIINETVPNRFSPKSPDKAHLNLHINSLELGDSAVYFCASSAHPGRDSNQPQHFGDGTRLSIL.

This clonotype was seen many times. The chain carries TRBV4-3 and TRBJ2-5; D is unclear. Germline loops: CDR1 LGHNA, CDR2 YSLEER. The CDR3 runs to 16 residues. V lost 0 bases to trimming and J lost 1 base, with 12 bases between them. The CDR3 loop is CASSQDFPAGQETQYF. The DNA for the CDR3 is TGCGCCAGCAGCCAAGATTTCCCGGCAGGCCAAGAGACCCAGTACTTC.

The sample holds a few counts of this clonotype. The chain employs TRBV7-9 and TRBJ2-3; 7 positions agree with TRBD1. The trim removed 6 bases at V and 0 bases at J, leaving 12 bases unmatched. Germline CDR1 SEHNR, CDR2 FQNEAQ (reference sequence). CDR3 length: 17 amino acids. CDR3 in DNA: TGTGCCAGCAGTTCTCGTAGGACAGGTCGGAGCACAGATACGCAGTATTTT. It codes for CASSSRRTGRSTDTQYF.

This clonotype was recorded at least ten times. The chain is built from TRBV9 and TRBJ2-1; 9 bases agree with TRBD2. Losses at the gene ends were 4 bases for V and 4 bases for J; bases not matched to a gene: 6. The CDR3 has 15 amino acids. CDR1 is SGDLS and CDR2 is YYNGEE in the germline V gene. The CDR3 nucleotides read TGTGCCAGCAGCACCATCGCGGGAGGGTACAATGAGCAGTTCTTC. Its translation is CASSTIAGGYNEQFF.

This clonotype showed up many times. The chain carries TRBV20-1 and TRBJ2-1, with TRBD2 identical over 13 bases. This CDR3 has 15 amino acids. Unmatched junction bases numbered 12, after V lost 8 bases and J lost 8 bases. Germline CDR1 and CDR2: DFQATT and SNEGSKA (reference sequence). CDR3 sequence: CSSPGLAGEWDEQFF. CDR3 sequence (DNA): TGCAGTTCTCCCGGACTAGCGGGAGAATGGGATGAGCAGTTCTTC.